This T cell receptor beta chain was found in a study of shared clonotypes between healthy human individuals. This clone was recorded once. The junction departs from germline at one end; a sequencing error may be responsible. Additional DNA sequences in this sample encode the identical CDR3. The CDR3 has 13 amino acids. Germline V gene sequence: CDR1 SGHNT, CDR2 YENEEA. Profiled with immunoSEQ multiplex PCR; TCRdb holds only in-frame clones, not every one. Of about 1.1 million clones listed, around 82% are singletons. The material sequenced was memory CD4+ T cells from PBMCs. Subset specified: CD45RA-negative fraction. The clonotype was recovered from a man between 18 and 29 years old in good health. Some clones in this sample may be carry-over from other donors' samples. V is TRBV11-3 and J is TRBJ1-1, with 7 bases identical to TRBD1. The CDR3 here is CASSLEQGTEAFF. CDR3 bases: TGTGCCAGCAGCCTAGAACAGGGGACTGAAGCTTTCTTT.